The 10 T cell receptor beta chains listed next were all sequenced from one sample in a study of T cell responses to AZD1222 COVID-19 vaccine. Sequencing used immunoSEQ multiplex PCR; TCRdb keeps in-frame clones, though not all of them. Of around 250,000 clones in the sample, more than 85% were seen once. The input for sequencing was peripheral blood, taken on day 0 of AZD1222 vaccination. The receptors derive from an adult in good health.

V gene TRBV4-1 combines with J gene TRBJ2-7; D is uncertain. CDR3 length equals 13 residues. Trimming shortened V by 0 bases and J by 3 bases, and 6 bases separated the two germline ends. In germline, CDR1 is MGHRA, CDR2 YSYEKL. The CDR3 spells CASSQDLNYEQYF. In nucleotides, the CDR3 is TGCGCCAGCAGCCAAGACTTGAACTACGAGCAGTACTTC.

CDR3 sequence: CASSAATATNEKLFF. The CDR3 nucleotides read TGTGCCAGCAGCGCTGCGACAGCAACTAATGAAAAACTGTTTTTT. The rearrangement joins TRBV5-4 to TRBJ1-4, with D perhaps TRBD1 (5 bases). The CDR3 runs to 15 residues. V was clipped by 4 bases and J by 0 bases, with 10 bases between them. Germline V CDR1 and CDR2: SGHNT, YYREEE (reference sequence).

The CDR3: CASSAGLAGTGELFF. In DNA, the CDR3 is TGTGCCAGCAGTGCGGGACTAGCGGGGACCGGGGAGCTGTTTTTT. The chain links TRBV28 to TRBJ2-2, with TRBD2 matching over 13 bases. V lost 5 bases to trimming and J lost 5 bases; unmatched junction nucleotides: 2. Germline assignment: CDR1 MDHEN and CDR2 SYDVKM. The CDR3 length is 15 residues. The full variable domain, with the rest looked up from reference TRBV28 and TRBJ2-2, is DVKVTQSSRYLVKRTGEKVFLECVQDMDHENMFWYRQDPGLGLRLIYFSYDVKMKEKGDIPEGYSVSREKKERFSLILESASTNQTSMYLCASSAGLAGTGELFFGEGSRLTVL.

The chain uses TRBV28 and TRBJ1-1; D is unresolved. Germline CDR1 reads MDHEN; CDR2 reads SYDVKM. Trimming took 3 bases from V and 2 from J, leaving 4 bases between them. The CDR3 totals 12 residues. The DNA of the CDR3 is TGTGCCAGCAGTTTCCCCAACACTGAAGCTTTCTTT. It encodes CASSFPNTEAFF.

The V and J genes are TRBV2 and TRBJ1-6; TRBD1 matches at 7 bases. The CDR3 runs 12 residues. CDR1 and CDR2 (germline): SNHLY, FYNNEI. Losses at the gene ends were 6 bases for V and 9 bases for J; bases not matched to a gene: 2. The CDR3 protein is CASRYRGSPLHF. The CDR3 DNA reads TGTGCCAGCAGGTACAGGGGTTCACCCCTCCACTTT.

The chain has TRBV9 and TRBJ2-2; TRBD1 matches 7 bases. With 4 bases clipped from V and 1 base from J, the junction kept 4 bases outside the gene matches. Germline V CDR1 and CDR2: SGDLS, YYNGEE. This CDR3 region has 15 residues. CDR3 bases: TGTGCCAGCAGCTTGCGGACAGGGAACACCGGGGAGCTGTTTTTT. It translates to CASSLRTGNTGELFF.

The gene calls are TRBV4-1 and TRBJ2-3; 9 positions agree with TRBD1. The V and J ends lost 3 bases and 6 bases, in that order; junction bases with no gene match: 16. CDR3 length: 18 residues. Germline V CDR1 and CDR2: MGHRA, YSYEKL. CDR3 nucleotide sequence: TGCGCCAGCAGCCAGCCCAGAAGGGGACAGGGTGAGGGGGATACGCAGTATTTT. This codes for CASSQPRRGQGEGDTQYF.

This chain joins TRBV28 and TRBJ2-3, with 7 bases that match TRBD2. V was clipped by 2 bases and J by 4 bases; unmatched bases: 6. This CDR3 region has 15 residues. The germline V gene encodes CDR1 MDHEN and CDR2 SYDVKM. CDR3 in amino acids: CASSLMAGVADTQYF. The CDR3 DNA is TGTGCCAGCAGTTTAATGGCGGGGGTGGCAGATACGCAGTATTTT.

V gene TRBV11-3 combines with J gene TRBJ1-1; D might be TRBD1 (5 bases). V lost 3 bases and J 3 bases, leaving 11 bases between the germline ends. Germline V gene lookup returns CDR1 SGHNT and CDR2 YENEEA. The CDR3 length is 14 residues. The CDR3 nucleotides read TGTGCCAGCAGCTTGGGACTCGGGGACACTGAAGCTTTCTTT. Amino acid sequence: CASSLGLGDTEAFF.

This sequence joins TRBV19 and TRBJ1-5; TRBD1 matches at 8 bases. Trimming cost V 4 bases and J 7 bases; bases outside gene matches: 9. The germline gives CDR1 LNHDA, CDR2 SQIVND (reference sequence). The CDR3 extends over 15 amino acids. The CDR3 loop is CASSRFGQGPQPQHF. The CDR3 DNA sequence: TGTGCCAGTAGTAGGTTTGGACAGGGCCCCCAGCCCCAGCATTTT.